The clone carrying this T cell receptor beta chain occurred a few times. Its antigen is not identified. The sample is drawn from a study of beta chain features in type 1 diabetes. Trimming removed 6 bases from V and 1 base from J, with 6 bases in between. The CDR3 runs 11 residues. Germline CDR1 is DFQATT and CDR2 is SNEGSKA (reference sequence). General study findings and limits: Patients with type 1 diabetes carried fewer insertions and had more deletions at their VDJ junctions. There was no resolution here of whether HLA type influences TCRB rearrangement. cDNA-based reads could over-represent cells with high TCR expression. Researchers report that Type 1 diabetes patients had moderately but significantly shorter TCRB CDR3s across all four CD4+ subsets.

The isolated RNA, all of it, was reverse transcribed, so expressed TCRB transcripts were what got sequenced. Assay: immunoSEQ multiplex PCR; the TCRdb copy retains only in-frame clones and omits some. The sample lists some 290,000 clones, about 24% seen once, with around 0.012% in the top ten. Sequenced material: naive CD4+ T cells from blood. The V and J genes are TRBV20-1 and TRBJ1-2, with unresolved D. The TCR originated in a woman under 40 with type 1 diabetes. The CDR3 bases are TGCAGTGCCACAGATAACTATGGCTACACCTTC. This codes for CSATDNYGYTF.